These 15 T cell receptor beta chains came from one sample sequenced in a study of beta chain features in type 1 diabetes. Every bit of the isolated RNA underwent reverse transcription, so sequencing read expressed TCRB transcripts. TCRdb keeps only in-frame clones here, not all; method: immunoSEQ multiplex PCR. The repertoire holds 130,000 to 150,000 clones, about 9.2% seen once, with around 0.7% in the top ten. The sequenced sample consisted of central memory CD4+ T cells from blood. These receptors all stem from a man aged 18 to 30 in good health.

The V call is TRBV7-9, the J call TRBJ1-5, with 8 bases aligning to TRBD1. The trim removed 5 bases at V and 4 bases at J, leaving 7 bases unmatched. Germline assignment: CDR1 SEHNR and CDR2 FQNEAQ (reference sequence). This CDR3 is built from 15 residues. This CDR3 is CASSRDRGGNQPQHF. In nucleotides, the CDR3 is TGTGCCAGCAGCAGAGACAGGGGAGGGAATCAGCCCCAGCATTTT. Based on the CDR3 plus reference TRBV7-9 and TRBJ1-5, the full variable domain is DTGVSQNPRHKITKRGQNVTFRCDPISEHNRLYWYRQTLGQGPEFLTYFQNEAQLEKSRLLSDRFSAERPKGSFSTLEIQRTEQGDSAMYLCASSRDRGGNQPQHFGDGTRLSIL.

In this sample, this clone turned up a few times. Here the CDR3 reads CASSRGQTYEQYF. CDR3 DNA: TGCGCCAGCAGCCGGGGACAGACCTACGAGCAGTACTTC. The chain combines TRBV5-1 with TRBJ2-7, with 7 positions matching TRBD1. The CDR3 is made up of 13 amino acids. With 4 bases clipped from V and 2 bases from J, the junction kept 3 bases outside the gene matches. The germline CDR1 and CDR2 sequences are SGHRS and YFSETQ.

This clone was found a few times. The chain recombines TRBV27 with TRBJ1-2, with TRBD1 matching over 8 bases. The CDR3 has 14 amino acids. Germline lookup yields CDR1 MNHEY and CDR2 SMNVEV (reference sequence). With V trimmed by 5 bases and J by 7 bases, 9 bases remained unmatched. CDR3 in amino acids: CASSPRDRPFGYTF. CDR3 DNA sequence: TGTGCCAGCAGTCCGCGGGACAGGCCATTTGGCTACACCTTC.

In the case of this clone: At one of its ends the junction is not consistent with the germline gene, which may arise from a read error. The J gene is TRBJ2-3, the V gene TRBV10-2, with TRBD1 matching over 7 bases. The CDR3 has 14 residues. The germline CDR1 and CDR2 sequences are WSHSY and SAAADI. This CDR3 reads CASRDRAATDTQYF. Written as DNA, the CDR3 is TGCGCCAGCCGTGACAGGGCCGCCACAGATACGCAGTATTTT.

The V and J genes are TRBV5-6 and TRBJ1-5; TRBD1 matches 9 bases. The CDR3 is made up of 14 amino acids. V trimming: 2 bases; J trimming: 6 bases; junction bases outside the gene matches: 3. Looked up from germline, CDR1 is SGHDT and CDR2 is YYEEEE. CDR3 bases: TGTGCCAGCAGCTTCGGACAGGGGTTTCAGCCCCAGCATTTT. Its translation is CASSFGQGFQPQHF.

This clone was recorded at least ten times. The chain is built from TRBV29-1 and TRBJ2-5; 8 nucleotides match TRBD1. The V segment lost 3 bases and the J segment 5 bases; nucleotides outside the gene matches: 5. Germline CDR1 is SQVTM and CDR2 is ANQGSEA. This CDR3 is built from 13 residues. CDR3 DNA: TGCAGCGTTGAGGCCAGGGGGCTTGAGACCCAGTACTTC. Amino acid sequence: CSVEARGLETQYF. Full variable domain (outside the CDR3, taken from reference TRBV29-1 and TRBJ2-5): SAVISQKPSRDICQRGTSLTIQCQVDSQVTMMFWYRQQPGQSLTLIATANQGSEATYESGFVIDKFPISRPNLTFSTLTVSNMSPEDSSIYLCSVEARGLETQYFGPGTRLLVL.

This chain links TRBV7-2 with TRBJ2-1; maybe TRBD2 (7 bases). Trimming took off 0 bases at V and 11 bases at J, with 17 bases between the two ends. CDR3 length: 15 residues. Germline CDR1 reads SGHTA; CDR2 reads FQGNSA. The CDR3 DNA reads TGTGCCAGCAGCTTAGCGGCGGGGGCCGCCGCCAAGCAGTTCTTC. Translation gives CASSLAAGAAAKQFF.

The chain is built from TRBV15 and TRBJ1-1; D is perhaps TRBD1 (6 bases). Germline lookup yields CDR1 LNHNV and CDR2 YYDKDF (reference sequence). The V and J ends lost 3 bases and 3 bases respectively, with 11 bases between them. CDR3 length equals 14 residues. CDR3 in amino acids: CATSSRQEYTEAFF. CDR3 DNA sequence: TGTGCCACCAGCAGCCGACAGGAGTACACTGAAGCTTTCTTT.

This clone was detected a few times. The V call is TRBV29-1, the J call TRBJ2-2, with 8 bases that match TRBD2. J was trimmed by 0 bases and V by 3 bases; bases with no gene match: 6. The CDR3 has 16 residues. Per germline, CDR1 SQVTM and CDR2 ANQGSEA. The CDR3: CSVEVPGLANTGELFF. CDR3 coding DNA: TGCAGCGTTGAGGTACCGGGACTAGCGAACACCGGGGAGCTGTTTTTT.

This clone was detected only a few times. CDR3 sequence: CASTGGLGRGYTF. The CDR3 coding sequence is TGTGCCAGTACCGGAGGTCTTGGGCGGGGCTACACCTTC. J is TRBJ1-2 and V is TRBV19; D not resolved. Per the germline V gene, CDR1 is LNHDA and CDR2 is SQIVND (reference sequence). The CDR3 contains 13 residues. Between the trimmed V and J ends, which lost 7 bases and 8 bases, there was a span of 17 bases.

This chain uses TRBV18 with TRBJ1-2; 7 nucleotides match TRBD1. The CDR3 totals 15 residues. Trimming cost V 3 bases and J 1 base; bases outside gene matches: 5. Per the germline V gene, CDR1 is KGHSH and CDR2 is LQKENI. The CDR3 reads CASSPRDSINYGYTF. The CDR3 nucleotides are TGTGCCAGCTCACCCCGGGACAGCATTAACTATGGCTACACCTTC.

This clone was observed a handful of times. V usage is TRBV6-6 and J usage is TRBJ2-7; TRBD1 matches 8 bases. J gave up 0 bases and V 8 bases, and 6 bases lay outside the gene matches. The germline V gene encodes CDR1 MNHNY and CDR2 SVGAGI (reference sequence). The CDR3 consists of 14 residues. The CDR3 loop reads CASLRDRTSYEQYF. CDR3 in DNA: TGTGCCAGCCTCCGGGACAGGACCTCCTACGAGCAGTACTTC.

V is TRBV11-2 and J is TRBJ2-6; 7 positions agree with TRBD1. V was clipped by 1 base and J by 0 bases; unmatched bases: 3. The CDR3 length is 17 residues. Germline CDR1 SGHAT, CDR2 FQNNGV. CDR3 nucleotide sequence: TGTGCCAGCAGCTTAGTGGGACAGTTCTCTGGGGCCAACGTCCTGACTTTC. Its translation: CASSLVGQFSGANVLTF.

The chain carries TRBV27 and TRBJ1-2; 8 bases align to TRBD1. Germline V gene lookup returns CDR1 MNHEY and CDR2 SMNVEV (reference sequence). The V gene end was trimmed by 4 bases and the J gene end by 3 bases; junction bases not matched to a gene: 1. The CDR3 is made up of 13 amino acids. The CDR3 loop is CASSSGGYYGYTF. DNA of the CDR3: TGTGCCAGCAGTTCAGGGGGCTACTATGGCTACACCTTC.

This clone was seen at least ten times. This chain joins TRBV4-2 and TRBJ2-7, with TRBD1 matching 9 bases. Unmatched junction bases numbered 3, after V lost 0 bases and J lost 0 bases. Looked up from germline, CDR1 is LGHNA and CDR2 is YNFKEQ. The CDR3 runs 16 residues. The CDR3 here is CASSQEGQGSSYEQYF. The CDR3 region has the DNA TGTGCCAGCAGCCAAGAGGGACAGGGCTCCTCCTACGAGCAGTACTTC.